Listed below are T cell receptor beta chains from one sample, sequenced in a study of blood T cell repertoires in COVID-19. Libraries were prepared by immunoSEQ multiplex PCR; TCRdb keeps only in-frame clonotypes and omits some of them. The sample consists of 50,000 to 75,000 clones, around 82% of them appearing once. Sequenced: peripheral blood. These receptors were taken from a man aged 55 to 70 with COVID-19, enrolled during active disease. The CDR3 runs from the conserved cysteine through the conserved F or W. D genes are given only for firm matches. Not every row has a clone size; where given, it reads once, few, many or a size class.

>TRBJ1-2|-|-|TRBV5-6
CASSFWSGDTANYGYTF
TGTGCCAGCAGCTTTTGGTCCGGGGACACCGCTAACTATGGCTACACCTTC
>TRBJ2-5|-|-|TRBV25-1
CASSEYRYPETQYF
TGTGCCAGCAGTGAATATCGGTACCCCGAAACCCAGTACTTC
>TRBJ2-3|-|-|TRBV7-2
CASRTARLTDTQYF
TGTGCCAGCAGGACTGCCCGCCTCACAGATACGCAGTATTTT
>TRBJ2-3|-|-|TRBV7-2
CASSLRGSDTQYF
TGTGCCAGCAGCTTAAGGGGATCAGATACGCAGTATTTT
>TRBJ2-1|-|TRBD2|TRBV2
CASSGGRGNEQFF
TGTGCCAGCTCTGGGGGGAGGGGCAATGAGCAGTTCTTC
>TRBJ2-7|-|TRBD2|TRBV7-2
CASSNSGSSEQYF
TGTGCCAGCAGCAACAGCGGGAGTAGCGAGCAGTACTTC
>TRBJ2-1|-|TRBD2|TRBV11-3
CASSFLASGNNEQFF
TGTGCCAGCAGCTTCTTAGCTAGCGGGAACAATGAGCAGTTCTTC
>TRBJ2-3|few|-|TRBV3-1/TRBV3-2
CASSSAPRDTDTQYF
TGTGCCAGCAGTTCTGCCCCCCGAGACACAGATACGCAGTATTTT
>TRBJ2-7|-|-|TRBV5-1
CASSLGLGLSYEQYF
TGCGCCAGCAGCTTGGGGCTGGGGCTCTCCTACGAGCAGTACTTC
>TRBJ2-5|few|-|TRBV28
CASSTGLGETQYF
TGTGCCAGCAGTACGGGACTTGGGGAGACCCAGTACTTC
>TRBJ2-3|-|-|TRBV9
CASSALFDTQYF
TGTGCCAGCAGCGCCCTTTTTGATACGCAGTATTTT
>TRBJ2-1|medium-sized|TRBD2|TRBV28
CASPRRRGGREQFF
TGTGCCAGCCCTCGTCGACGGGGGGGTCGTGAGCAGTTCTTC
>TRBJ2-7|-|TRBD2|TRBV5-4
CASSSQRGDLYEQYF
TGTGCCAGCAGCTCGCAACGGGGGGACCTCTACGAGCAGTACTTC
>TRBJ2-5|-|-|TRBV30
CAWSVGVSGETQYF
TGTGCCTGGAGTGTAGGAGTCTCTGGTGAGACCCAGTACTTC
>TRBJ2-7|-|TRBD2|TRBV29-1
CSVTSGYEQYF
TGCAGCGTCACTAGCGGCTACGAGCAGTACTTC
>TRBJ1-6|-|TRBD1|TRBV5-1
CASSAVGQGAHSPLHF
TGCGCCAGCAGCGCGGTGGGACAGGGGGCGCATTCACCCCTCCACTTT
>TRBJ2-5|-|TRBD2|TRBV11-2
CASSLLRGGETQYF
TGTGCCAGCAGCTTACTCCGGGGGGGAGAGACCCAGTACTTC
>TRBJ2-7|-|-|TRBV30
CAWGPRGLFEQYF
TGTGCCTGGGGACCCCGAGGCCTATTCGAGCAGTACTTC
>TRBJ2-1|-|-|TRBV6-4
CASSPQGGQRSYNEQFF
TGTGCCAGCAGTCCCCAGGGTGGGCAGCGCTCCTACAATGAGCAGTTCTTC
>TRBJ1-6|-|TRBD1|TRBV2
CASSERTGPNSPLHF
TGTGCCAGCAGTGAAAGGACAGGCCCTAATTCACCCCTCCACTTT
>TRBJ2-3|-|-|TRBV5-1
CASSSSGAEDTQYF
TGCGCCAGCAGCTCGTCGGGAGCTGAAGATACGCAGTATTTT
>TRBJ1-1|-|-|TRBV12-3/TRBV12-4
CASSLTGDTEAFF
TGTGCCAGCAGTTTGACAGGAGACACTGAAGCTTTCTTT
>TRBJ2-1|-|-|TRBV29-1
CSVEFYNRDSYNEQFF
TGCAGCGTTGAATTCTACAACCGGGACTCATACAATGAGCAGTTCTTC
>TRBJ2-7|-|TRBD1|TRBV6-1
CASSDGQDLPLRYF
TGTGCCAGCAGTGATGGACAGGACCTCCCTCTGAGGTACTTC
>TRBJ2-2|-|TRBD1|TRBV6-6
CASSPRDRSVGQLANTGELFF
TGTGCCAGCAGTCCCCGGGACAGGTCGGTCGGCCAACTCGCGAACACCGGGGAGCTGTTTTTT
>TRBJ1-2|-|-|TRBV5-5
CASSFRQRNYGYTF
TGTGCCAGCAGCTTCCGTCAGCGGAACTATGGCTACACCTTC
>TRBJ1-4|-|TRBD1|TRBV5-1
CASSSPGQGAFF
TGCGCCAGCAGCTCCCCGGGACAGGGGGCTTTTTTT
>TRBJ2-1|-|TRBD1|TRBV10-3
CAINTDRVGDEQFF
TGTGCCATCAATACGGACAGGGTCGGGGATGAGCAGTTCTTC
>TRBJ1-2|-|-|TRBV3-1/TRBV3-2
CATKQGSLSYGYTF
TGTGCCACCAAACAGGGATCGCTCTCCTATGGCTACACCTTC
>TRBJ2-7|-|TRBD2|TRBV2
CASRLAAYEQYF
TGTGCCAGCCGACTAGCCGCCTACGAGCAGTACTTC
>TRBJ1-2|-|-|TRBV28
CASSSVNYGYTF
TGTGCCAGCAGTTCAGTTAACTATGGCTACACCTTC
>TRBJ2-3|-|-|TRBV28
CASSLVGYGDTQYF
TGTGCCAGCAGTTTAGTTGGCTACGGGGATACGCAGTATTTT
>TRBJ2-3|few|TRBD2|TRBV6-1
CASSPLAAQYF
TGTGCCAGCAGTCCACTAGCGGCTCAGTATTTT
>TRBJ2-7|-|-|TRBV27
CASSPMSDYEQYF
TGTGCCAGCAGCCCTATGAGTGATTACGAGCAGTACTTC
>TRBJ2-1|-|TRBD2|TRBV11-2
CASSFSSGQFF
TGTGCCAGCAGCTTCTCTAGCGGGCAGTTCTTC
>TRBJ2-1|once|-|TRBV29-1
CSVEASLYNEQFF
TGCAGCGTTGAGGCTTCGCTCTACAATGAGCAGTTCTTC
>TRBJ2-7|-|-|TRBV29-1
CSAWQTYEQYF
TGCAGCGCTTGGCAGACCTACGAGCAGTACTTC
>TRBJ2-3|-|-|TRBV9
CASSVAFGLATDTQYF
TGTGCCAGCAGCGTAGCCTTCGGGCTAGCAACAGATACGCAGTATTTT
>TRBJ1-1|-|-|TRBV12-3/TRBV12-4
CASSSEDTEAFF
TGTGCCAGCAGTTCAGAGGACACTGAAGCTTTCTTT
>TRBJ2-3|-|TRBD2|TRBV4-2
CASSPLAGSTDTQYF
TGTGCCAGCAGCCCCCTAGCGGGTAGCACAGATACGCAGTATTTT
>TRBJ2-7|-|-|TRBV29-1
CSVLSGAGNEQYF
TGCAGCGTTTTGTCCGGGGCGGGGAACGAGCAGTACTTC
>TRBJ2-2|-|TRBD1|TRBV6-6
CASRWTGFPGELFF
TGTGCCAGCAGATGGACAGGGTTTCCCGGGGAGCTGTTTTTT